Following are 30 T cell receptor beta chains from one sample sequenced in a study of blood T cells in healthy people across ages. Through a sample-barcoded 5' primer and a J-beta primer mix, a second PCR was run for roughly 6 to 11 cycles. Each CDR3 protein is one row after TCRdb ran MiXCR on the 5' RACE reads. This table has more than 1,400,000 distinct CDR3 sequences, 42% appearing once. Sequenced input: blood. Every receptor here comes from a woman aged 18 to 35 in good health.

This clonotype was seen more than once but under ten times. V and J are TRBV5-5 and TRBJ2-1; 8 positions match TRBD2. The CDR3 contains 14 residues. Trimming cost V 0 bases and J 10 bases; bases outside gene matches: 6. Germline CDR1 and CDR2: SGHKS and YYEKEE (reference sequence). The CDR3, as DNA: TGTGCCAGCAGCTTGGACGGGGGGGCGGTCGAGCAGTTCTTC. Its protein product is CASSLDGGAVEQFF.

The table lists this clonotype with a few counts. This sequence joins TRBV12-3 or TRBV12-4 and TRBJ1-4, with a possible D match to TRBD1 (5 bases). With 3 bases removed from V and 11 bases from J, the gap between germline ends came to 13 bases. The CDR3 length is 13 residues. The CDR3 loop reads CASSFAAGDKLFF. The CDR3 region has the DNA TGTGCCAGCAGTTTTGCTGCGGGGGATAAACTGTTTTTT.

The chain uses TRBV20-1 and TRBJ2-1, with 10 bases aligning to TRBD1. The J call is in doubt because the DNA end fits TRBJ2-7 better. The V gene's germline CDR1 is DFQATT and CDR2 SNEGSKA (reference sequence). The CDR3 has 13 residues. In DNA, the CDR3 is TGCAGTGCAACTAGGGACAGGGGCCACGAGCAGTACTTC. It translates to CSATRDRGHEQYF.

This chain joins TRBV28 and TRBJ1-5, with D tentatively TRBD1 (5 bases). V shed 8 bases and J shed 0 bases, with 11 bases lying between them. The germline CDR1 and CDR2 sequences are MDHEN and SYDVKM. The CDR3 runs 14 residues. The CDR3 region is CASVGVGSNQPQHF. The CDR3 DNA is TGTGCCAGCGTAGGGGTCGGTAGCAATCAGCCCCAGCATTTT.

This chain links TRBV4-1 with TRBJ2-4; D remains ambiguous. The J call is uncertain, as TRBJ2-7 better fits the DNA end. Germline CDR1 is MGHRA and CDR2 is YSYEKL. CDR3 length: 13 residues. The CDR3 loop is CASSQGSYYEQYF. Here the CDR3 DNA reads TGCGCCAGCAGCCAGGGGTCTTACTACGAGCAGTACTTC.

This clonotype was detected only a few times. For the CDR3, the DNA is TGTGCCAGCAGTTACGATACGGAACTCACAGATACGCAGTATTTT. Residues: CASSYDTELTDTQYF. The chain combines TRBV6-2 or TRBV6-3 with TRBJ2-3; D uncertain. The germline gives CDR1 MNHEY, CDR2 SVGEGT. Trimming removed 2 bases at V and 2 bases at J, with 11 bases between. The CDR3 covers 15 residues.

The rearrangement uses TRBV4-1 and TRBJ2-3; D is perhaps TRBD2 (7 bases). The germline gives CDR1 MGHRA, CDR2 YSYEKL. CDR3 size: 15 residues. V dropped 0 bases and J dropped 8 bases, with 15 bases sitting between them. The CDR3 reads CASSQDVGGAATQYF. Written as DNA, the CDR3 is TGCGCCAGCAGCCAAGATGTAGGGGGGGCGGCTACGCAGTATTTT.

This clonotype was observed a handful of times. The chain has TRBV20-1 and TRBJ1-2, with 12 bases that match TRBD1. The junction had 6 bases not matched to a gene; V was cut back by 3 bases and J by 4 bases. The CDR3 spans 15 residues. Germline V lookup: CDR1 DFQATT, CDR2 SNEGSKA (reference sequence). The chain's CDR3 is CSASPGTGGSYGYTF. The CDR3 coding sequence is TGCAGTGCTAGCCCCGGGACAGGGGGCTCCTATGGCTACACCTTC.

This clonotype turned up a few times. The chain uses TRBV7-2 and TRBJ2-5; D is possibly TRBD1 or TRBD2 (6 bases each). V shed 7 bases and J shed 5 bases, with 20 bases lying between them. The CDR3 has 15 amino acids. The V gene's germline CDR1 is SGHTA and CDR2 FQGNSA. This chain's CDR3 is CASNLRGVPGETQYF. In DNA form, the CDR3 reads TGTGCCAGCAACCTGAGGGGGGTCCCAGGCGAGACCCAGTACTTC.

V is TRBV11-2 and J is TRBJ1-5; the D gene is possibly TRBD1 (5 bases). The V gene's germline CDR1 is SGHAT and CDR2 FQNNGV. Trimming pared 1 base from V and 4 bases from J, leaving 14 bases between. This CDR3 is 16 amino acids long. CDR3 sequence reads: CASSLGGSNPNQPQHF. CDR3 DNA sequence: TGTGCCAGCAGCTTAGGGGGGAGTAACCCTAATCAGCCCCAGCATTTT. Filled out from reference TRBV11-2 and TRBJ1-5, the complete variable domain reads EAGVAQSPRYKIIEKRQSVAFWCNPISGHATLYWYQQILGQGPKLLIQFQNNGVVDDSQLPKDRFSAERLKGVDSTLKIQPAKLEDSAVYLCASSLGGSNPNQPQHFGDGTRLSIL.

The genes are TRBV30 and TRBJ2-1; TRBD2 aligns across 8 bases. Germline trimming cut 1 base from V and 7 bases from J; bases unmatched to any gene: 6. This CDR3 region has 14 residues. Germline V gives CDR1 GTSNPN, CDR2 SVGIG (reference sequence). CDR3 sequence reads: CAWSGLGGRNEQFF. As DNA, the CDR3 is TGTGCCTGGAGTGGGCTCGGCGGGAGGAATGAGCAGTTCTTC.

This CDR3 is CAIKDSDSDTQYF. Here the CDR3 DNA reads TGTGCCATCAAGGACTCTGATTCAGATACGCAGTATTTT. This chain uses TRBV10-3 with TRBJ2-3; D is possibly TRBD2 (5 bases). This CDR3 region has 13 residues. Per germline, CDR1 ENHRY and CDR2 SYGVKD. The V and J ends lost 7 bases and 4 bases respectively, with 12 bases between them.

The V and J genes are TRBV5-1 and TRBJ2-1; possibly TRBD1 for D (6 bases). The CDR3 is 15 amino acids. The germline V gene has CDR1 SGHRS and CDR2 YFSETQ. V was shortened by 3 bases and J by 8 bases, with 18 bases between the two germline ends. The CDR3 bases are TGCGCCAGCAGCTCCCAGGGGTACGATGGAGATGAGCAGTTCTTC. Translation gives CASSSQGYDGDEQFF.

The CDR3 spells CASSSSLPSSYNEQFF. The CDR3 DNA sequence: TGTGCCAGCAGTTCTTCCTTACCAAGCTCCTACAATGAGCAGTTCTTC. The V call is TRBV6-5, the J call TRBJ2-1; D gene unclear. Germline V lookup: CDR1 MNHEY, CDR2 SVGAGI. V was trimmed by 4 bases and J by 0 bases, leaving 13 bases between them. The CDR3 spans 16 residues.

DNA for the CDR3: TGCGCCAGCAGCTTCGGACAGGGGATGACCAATGAGCAGTACTTC. Amino acid sequence: CASSFGQGMTNEQYF. This chain joins TRBV5-1 and TRBJ2-5; 9 bases match TRBD1. The junction had 13 bases not matched to a gene; V was cut back by 2 bases and J by 11 bases. This CDR3 has 15 amino acids. Germline V lookup: CDR1 SGHRS, CDR2 YFSETQ.

This clonotype was observed a few times. The chain has TRBV2 and TRBJ2-1; D not resolved. V lost 2 bases and J 5 bases, leaving 4 bases between the germline ends. CDR1 SNHLY and CDR2 FYNNEI come from the germline V gene. This CDR3 spans 12 amino acids. CDR3 sequence: CASSERDNEQFF. CDR3 nucleotide sequence: TGTGCCAGCAGTGAACGGGACAATGAGCAGTTCTTC.

The rearrangement joins TRBV4-1 to TRBJ2-3, with 11 bases matching TRBD2. Germline CDR1 reads MGHRA; CDR2 reads YSYEKL. The CDR3 has 19 residues. V lost 0 bases and J lost 2; bases outside the gene matches: 10. CDR3 residues: CASSQDGPSGRFNTDTQYF. Written as DNA, the CDR3 is TGCGCCAGCAGCCAAGATGGGCCTAGCGGGAGGTTCAACACAGATACGCAGTATTTT.

The genes are TRBV10-2 and TRBJ2-7; TRBD1 matches at 10 bases. V shed 10 bases, J shed 2 bases, and the junction held 5 bases outside the gene matches. The CDR3 is made up of 13 amino acids. The germline V gene has CDR1 WSHSY and CDR2 SAAADI. Written as DNA, the CDR3 is TGCGCCAACTTGGGACAGGGGACCTACGAGCAGTACTTC. Translating gives CANLGQGTYEQYF.

V is TRBV20-1 and J is TRBJ2-3; D not certain. This CDR3 has 14 residues. Germline V gives CDR1 DFQATT, CDR2 SNEGSKA (reference sequence). Trimming left V 6 bases short and J 2 bases short, with 15 bases between. CDR3 in amino acids: CSARAGVSTDTQYF. The CDR3 DNA follows: TGCAGTGCCCGAGCCGGAGTATCCACAGATACGCAGTATTTT.

This rearrangement joins TRBV3-1 to TRBJ2-7, with TRBD1 identical over 11 bases. This CDR3 has 16 residues. After removal of 4 bases from V and 5 bases from J, the junction contained 10 bases not matched to a gene. Germline values: CDR1 LGHDT, CDR2 YNNKEL (reference sequence). The CDR3 region has the DNA TGTGCCAGCAGCCGATCCCGGACAGGGGGCATGGACGAGCAGTACTTC. Its protein is CASSRSRTGGMDEQYF.

A few counts support this clonotype. J is TRBJ1-2 and V is TRBV5-1; D remains unclear. The V end lost 0 bases, the J end lost 0 bases, and 9 bases lay between the germline ends. This CDR3 contains 15 residues. Germline assignment: CDR1 SGHRS and CDR2 YFSETQ. DNA of the CDR3: TGCGCCAGCAGCTTGGTGGGCAGCGCTAACTATGGCTACACCTTC. As protein: CASSLVGSANYGYTF.

This clonotype was recorded many times. This chain uses TRBV6-2 or TRBV6-3 with TRBJ2-5; 8 positions agree with TRBD1. The trim removed 10 bases at V and 7 bases at J, leaving 14 bases unmatched. This CDR3 contains 14 residues. Looked up from germline, CDR1 is MNHEY and CDR2 is SVGEGT. This CDR3 reads CANQPGTGGWTQYF. CDR3 sequence (DNA): TGTGCCAACCAGCCAGGGACAGGTGGCTGGACCCAGTACTTC.

The CDR3 region has the DNA TGTGCCAGCAGCCCTCGGGGTAGCGGGATCTTCCGCGAGCAGTACTTC. This encodes CASSPRGSGIFREQYF. The gene calls are TRBV5-6 and TRBJ2-5, with TRBD2 matching over 8 bases. The J call may not be correct, given that the DNA end is closer to TRBJ2-7. The CDR3 contains 16 residues. CDR1 and CDR2 from the germline V gene are SGHDT and YYEEEE.

Concerning this clonotype: At one end the junction does not follow the germline gene, possibly because of a read error. J is TRBJ2-5 and V is TRBV28; 7 nucleotides align to TRBD2. The CDR3 runs 17 residues. Germline loops: CDR1 MDHEN, CDR2 SYDVKM. The CDR3 sequence is CASSSPQAGQKQDTQYF. The CDR3 DNA follows: TGTGCCAGCAGTTCCCCCCAAGCGGGGCAAAAACAAGATACCCAGTACTTC.

The rearrangement joins TRBV2 to TRBJ2-5; unclear D gene. The V end was cut by 6 bases, the J end by 5 bases, with 13 bases between. This CDR3 has 13 amino acids. Germline assignment: CDR1 SNHLY and CDR2 FYNNEI. CDR3: CASRRTTTETQYF. The CDR3 DNA is TGTGCCAGCAGAAGAACAACGACGGAGACCCAGTACTTC.

This rearrangement joins TRBV2 to TRBJ2-1; 14 positions match TRBD2. Germline-derived CDR1 and CDR2 are SNHLY and FYNNEI. This CDR3 is 13 amino acids long. V lost 6 bases, J lost 15 bases, and 7 bases stayed unmatched. CDR3 DNA sequence: TGTGCCAGCAGGGGACTAGCGGGAGAGGTATTGTTCTTC. Its protein is CASRGLAGEVLFF.

Comment on this clonotype: A much larger clone lies one base from this, so it may be a read error. The chain employs TRBV2 and TRBJ1-2; weak D call: TRBD1 (6 bases). This CDR3 is built from 14 residues. Germline V lookup: CDR1 SNHLY, CDR2 FYNNEI. CDR3 nucleotide sequence: TGTGCCTGCAGGACGAACAGGGACTCCCATGGCTACACCTTC. Protein product: CACRTNRDSHGYTF.

The gene calls are TRBV4-1 and TRBJ2-5; the match to TRBD2 covers 10 bases. With the DNA end fitting TRBJ2-1 better, the J assignment may be wrong. CDR3 length: 16 amino acids. The germline V gene has CDR1 MGHRA and CDR2 YSYEKL. This CDR3 is CASSQDQLAGQETQFF. In DNA, the CDR3 is TGCGCCAGCAGCCAAGATCAACTAGCGGGGCAAGAGACCCAGTTCTTC.

The J gene is TRBJ2-3, the V gene TRBV20-1; a weak D match, TRBD1 (6 bases). Between the trimmed V and J ends, which lost 5 bases and 6 bases, there was a span of 24 bases. The CDR3 has 16 residues. Germline V gives CDR1 DFQATT, CDR2 SNEGSKA (reference sequence). CDR3 bases: TGCAGTGCTGCCACAATTCCAGGGGCCCCAGGGGATACGCAGTATTTT. Residues: CSAATIPGAPGDTQYF.

This chain joins TRBV2 and TRBJ2-4, with 7 bases lining up with TRBD2. V lost 1 base and J lost 5; bases outside the gene matches: 8. CDR3 length: 16 residues. Germline CDR1 reads SNHLY; CDR2 reads FYNNEI. CDR3 residues: CASSEVLGLVQNIQYF. DNA of the CDR3: TGTGCCAGCAGTGAAGTACTAGGACTAGTCCAAAACATTCAGTACTTC.